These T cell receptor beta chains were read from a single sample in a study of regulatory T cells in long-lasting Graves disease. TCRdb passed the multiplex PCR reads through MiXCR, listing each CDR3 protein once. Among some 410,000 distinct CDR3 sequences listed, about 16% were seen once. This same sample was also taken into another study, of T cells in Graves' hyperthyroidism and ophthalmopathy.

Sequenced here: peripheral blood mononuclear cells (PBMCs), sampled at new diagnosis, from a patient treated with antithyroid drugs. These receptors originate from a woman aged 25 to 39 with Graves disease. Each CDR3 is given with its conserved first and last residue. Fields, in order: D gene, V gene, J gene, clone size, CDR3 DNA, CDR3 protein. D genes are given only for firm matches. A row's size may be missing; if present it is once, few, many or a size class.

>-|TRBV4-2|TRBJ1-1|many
TGTGCCAGCAGCCAAGCAGGGATTTGGGGAGTGAACACTGAAGCTTTCTTT
CASSQAGIWGVNTEAFF
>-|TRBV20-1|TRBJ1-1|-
TGCAGTGCTAGAAGGGCGAATGGGGACACTGAAGCTTTCTTC
CSARRANGDTEAFF
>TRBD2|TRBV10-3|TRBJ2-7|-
TGTGCCACCGGCCCGGGGACTAACGAGCAGTACTTC
CATGPGTNEQYF
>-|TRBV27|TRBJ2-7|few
TGTGCCAGCAGTTTCAGTCCAGAGAGCTCCTACGAGCAGTACTTC
CASSFSPESSYEQYF
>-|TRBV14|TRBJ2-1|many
TGTGCCAGCAGCCAATCGGCCCTACCGACTAATGAGCAGTTCTTC
CASSQSALPTNEQFF
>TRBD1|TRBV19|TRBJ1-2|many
TGTGCCAGTAATACAGGGGTCTATGGCTACACCTTC
CASNTGVYGYTF
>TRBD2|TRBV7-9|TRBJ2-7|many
TGTGCCAGCAGCTCGAATCTCGGGAGGCCCGAGCAGTACTTC
CASSSNLGRPEQYF
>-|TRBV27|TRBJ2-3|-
TGTGCCAGCAGTGCTGTCGACGCTACAGATACGCAGTATTTT
CASSAVDATDTQYF
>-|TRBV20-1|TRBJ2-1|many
TGCAGTGCTAGAGATTATACGGGAGACCCCTACAATGAGCAGTTCTTC
CSARDYTGDPYNEQFF
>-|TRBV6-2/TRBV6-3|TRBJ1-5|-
TGTGCCAGCCTCGCGGGGAGTTACAATCAGCCCCAGCATTTT
CASLAGSYNQPQHF
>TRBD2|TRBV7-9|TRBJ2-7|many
TGTGCCAGCAGCCCAAAGGAGGCGCGGGGGTCCTACGAGCAGTACTTC
CASSPKEARGSYEQYF
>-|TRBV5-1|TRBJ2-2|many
TGCGCCAGCACCCAGACTCCGGGTGGTAGGGTGACGATTGTAACCGGGGAGCTGTTTTTT
CASTQTPGGRVTIVTGELFF
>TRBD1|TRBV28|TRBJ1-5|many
TGTGCCAGCAGTAACCGGGACAGACGCAATCAGCCCCAGCATTTT
CASSNRDRRNQPQHF
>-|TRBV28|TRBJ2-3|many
TGTGCCAGCAGTTTATTCGGATCAAGCACAGATACGCAGTATTTT
CASSLFGSSTDTQYF
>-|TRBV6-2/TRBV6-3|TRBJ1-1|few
TGTGCCAGCAGTTTAGCAAAACCCGGACCTGAAGCTTTCTTT
CASSLAKPGPEAFF
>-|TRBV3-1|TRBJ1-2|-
TGTGCCAGCAGCCAAGATCTTTTGGCTGAAGTTTCCACCTTC
CASSQDLLAEVSTF
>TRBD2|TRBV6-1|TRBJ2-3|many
TGTGCCAGCGCCGCGGGAGGGCAAACAGATACGCAGTATTTT
CASAAGGQTDTQYF
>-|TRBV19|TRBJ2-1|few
TGTGCCAGTAGTATCGAGCGCCTAAGGGGGGATGAGCAGTTCTTC
CASSIERLRGDEQFF
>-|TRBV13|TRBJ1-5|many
TGTGCCAGCAGCTCACACGGCAATCAGCCCCAGCATTTT
CASSSHGNQPQHF
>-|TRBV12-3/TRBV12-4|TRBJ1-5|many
TGTGCCAGCAGTTTTGGAACGAATCAGCCCCAGCATTTT
CASSFGTNQPQHF
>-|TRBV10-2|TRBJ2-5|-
TGCGCCAGCAGTTCGGGACACTCAACCCAAGAGACCCAGTACTTC
CASSSGHSTQETQYF
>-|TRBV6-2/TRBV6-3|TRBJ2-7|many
TGTGCCAGCAGTCTAAGATCCGACAGATACGAGCAGTACTTC
CASSLRSDRYEQYF
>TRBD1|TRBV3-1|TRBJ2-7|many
TGTGCCACTGGACAGGGGGCGTCCGAGCAGTACTTC
CATGQGASEQYF
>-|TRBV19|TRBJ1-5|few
TGTGCCAGTGCCAGAGGGGATGCGGGCAATCAGCCCCAGCATTTT
CASARGDAGNQPQHF
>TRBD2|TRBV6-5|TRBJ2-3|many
TGTGCCAGCAGTTACGAGCGGGAGGGCACAGATACGCAGTATTTT
CASSYEREGTDTQYF
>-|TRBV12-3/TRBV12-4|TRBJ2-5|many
TGTGCCAGCAGCTTTTGGGGCGCGGGAGAGACCCAGTACTTC
CASSFWGAGETQYF
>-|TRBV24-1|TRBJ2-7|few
TGTGCCACCAGTGATTCCCACGAGCAGTACTTC
CATSDSHEQYF